Described below is a single T cell receptor (beta chain) sequence and its context. Its antigen is as yet unknown. CDR3 length: 15 amino acids. CDR1 SEHNR and CDR2 FQNEAQ come from the germline V gene (reference sequence). The V gene end was trimmed by 5 bases and the J gene end by 6 bases; junction bases not matched to a gene: 8. This entry is derived from a study of OX40 agonist ivuxolimab in advanced cancers. Background on the study: Eligibility rules accepted prior anti-PD-1, anti-PD-L1 or anti-CTLA-4 therapy, and over 30% had some. Study-wide results and caveats: Fewer expanded clones were found on average in CD4+ than in CD8+ T cells. Clonal expansion in partial responders at 0.1-3.0 mg/kg ranked among the lowest.

Clones were sequenced by immunoSEQ multiplex PCR, and TCRdb holds only the in-frame ones, with some missing. The table lists roughly 67,000 clones, about nine tenths of them singletons. The sequence was obtained from an adult with an advanced solid tumor such as melanoma, head and neck, liver or kidney cancer. Sequenced material: CD4+ or CD8+ T cells sorted from blood, taken in a trial of the OX40 agonist ivuxolimab. The rearrangement joins TRBV7-9 to TRBJ1-5, with 9 bases lining up with TRBD1. CDR3 residues: CASSTGQGIPQPQHF. The CDR3 DNA sequence: TGTGCCAGCAGCACAGGACAGGGGATACCTCAGCCCCAGCATTTT.